The 29 T cell receptor beta chains below were found in one sample sequenced in a study of shared clonotypes between healthy human individuals. Produced via immunoSEQ multiplex PCR; TCRdb's table is partial and in-frame only. The sample contains about 1.4 million clones, 95% to 97% of which appear only once. The source material was naive CD4+ T cells sorted from blood. Sample subset: CD45RA+ positively selected. These receptors came from a man aged 25 to 40 in good health.

This clone was observed once. This chain uses TRBV5-4 with TRBJ2-3, with D tentatively TRBD1 (5 bases). In germline, CDR1 is SGHNT, CDR2 YYREEE (reference sequence). The CDR3 runs to 17 residues. The V gene lost 0 bases and the J gene lost 0 bases, with 14 bases spanning the gap. The CDR3 region is CASSLDRQRISTDTQYF. DNA for the CDR3: TGTGCCAGCAGCTTGGATAGACAGCGAATTAGCACAGATACGCAGTATTTT.

This chain connects TRBV27 to TRBJ1-2; D possibly corresponds to TRBD1 (5 bases). The CDR3 covers 15 residues. Trimming removed 3 bases at V and 1 base at J, with 12 bases between. Looked up from germline, CDR1 is MNHEY and CDR2 is SMNVEV (reference sequence). This CDR3 is CASSFRGASNYGYTF. CDR3 bases: TGTGCCAGCAGTTTTCGAGGGGCGAGTAACTATGGCTACACCTTC.

This clone showed up just once. The chain combines TRBV27 with TRBJ2-7; no clear D. The CDR3 extends over 12 amino acids. CDR1 is MNHEY and CDR2 is SMNVEV in the germline V gene (reference sequence). V shed 2 bases and J shed 3 bases, with 5 bases lying between them. The CDR3 protein is CASSLPGYEQYF. CDR3 nucleotide sequence: TGTGCCAGCAGTTTACCAGGCTACGAGCAGTACTTC.

The CDR3 region is CSARVRGYTF. DNA of the CDR3: TGCAGTGCTAGGGTGAGGGGCTACACCTTC. This chain connects TRBV20-1 to TRBJ1-2, with unresolved D. Trimming pared 3 bases from V and 8 bases from J, leaving 7 bases between. This CDR3 contains 10 residues. Germline V lookup: CDR1 DFQATT, CDR2 SNEGSKA (reference sequence).

The CDR3 here is CASSLPLNTGELFF. The CDR3, as DNA: TGTGCCAGCAGCTTACCACTAAACACCGGGGAGCTGTTTTTT. V usage is TRBV7-9 and J usage is TRBJ2-2; D ambiguous. This CDR3 has 14 residues. V lost 2 bases and J lost 2, with 6 bases in between. Germline V gene data show CDR1 as SEHNR and CDR2 as FQNEAQ (reference sequence).

This clone was seen a few times. The chain links TRBV18 to TRBJ2-6; no reliable D call. CDR1 and CDR2 from the germline V gene are KGHSH and LQKENI. Trimming removed 0 bases at V and 7 bases at J, with 7 bases between. CDR3 length equals 14 residues. CDR3 in DNA: TGTGCCAGCTCACCACCGCCAGGTGCCAACGTCCTGACTTTC. Amino acid sequence: CASSPPPGANVLTF.

The chain couples TRBV7-2 to TRBJ1-2, with no clear D. The germline V gene has CDR1 SGHTA and CDR2 FQGNSA. The germline V and J ends were trimmed by 1 base and 6 bases, with 15 bases remaining between them. This CDR3 is built from 15 residues. In nucleotides, the CDR3 is TGTGCCAGCAGCTTAGATTTTGGGTTCCCTAATGGCTACACCTTC. This sequence encodes CASSLDFGFPNGYTF.

This clone was recorded once. The chain carries TRBV5-1 and TRBJ2-7, with 7 bases lining up with TRBD1. CDR1 is SGHRS, CDR2 YFSETQ, per germline. J lost 4 bases, V lost 1 base, and 8 bases had no gene match. The CDR3 covers 15 residues. CDR3 sequence (DNA): TGCGCCAGCAGCTTGTTGGGACAGCCGACATACGAGCAGTACTTC. This codes for CASSLLGQPTYEQYF. Full variable domain (outside the CDR3, taken from reference TRBV5-1 and TRBJ2-7): KAGVTQTPRYLIKTRGQQVTLSCSPISGHRSVSWYQQTPGQGLQFLFEYFSETQRNKGNFPGRFSGRQFSNSRSEMNVSTLELGDSALYLCASSLLGQPTYEQYFGPGTRLTVT.

The chain combines TRBV29-1 with TRBJ2-1; 7 bases map to TRBD2. V dropped 4 bases and J dropped 2; count of bases not matched to a gene: 8. This CDR3 is 15 amino acids long. From germline, CDR1 is SQVTM and CDR2 ANQGSEA. The CDR3 DNA is TGCAGCGTTGTAATCCTAGCGGAGGCCTACAATGAGCAGTTCTTC. Translation gives CSVVILAEAYNEQFF.

The chain uses TRBV5-6 and TRBJ2-2; no reliable D call. Trimming left V 1 base short and J 6 bases short, with 7 bases between. In germline, CDR1 is SGHDT, CDR2 YYEEEE. This CDR3 has 13 residues. This chain's CDR3 is CASSLIDAGELFF. In nucleotides, the CDR3 is TGTGCCAGCAGCTTGATCGACGCCGGGGAGCTGTTTTTT.

Notes on this clone: The sample contains more than one DNA sequence encoding this CDR3. The gene calls are TRBV9 and TRBJ2-7, with unresolved D. Trimming shortened V by 0 bases and J by 1 base, and 5 bases separated the two germline ends. Germline V gene sequence: CDR1 SGDLS, CDR2 YYNGEE. This CDR3 spans 13 amino acids. The CDR3 DNA follows: TGTGCCAGCAGCGTAGCAGGATCCTACGAGCAGTACTTC. This translates into CASSVAGSYEQYF.

V is TRBV10-3 and J is TRBJ2-1; 7 bases match TRBD1. CDR3 length equals 18 residues. Looked up from germline, CDR1 is ENHRY and CDR2 is SYGVKD. The V and J ends lost 4 bases and 3 bases, in that order; junction bases with no gene match: 15. The CDR3: CAISGSGTALSGYNEQFF. The CDR3 DNA sequence: TGTGCCATCAGTGGCTCCGGGACAGCTCTTTCGGGCTACAATGAGCAGTTCTTC.

The chain couples TRBV7-9 to TRBJ2-3; D call uncertain. V lost 6 bases and J lost 2, with 12 bases in between. The CDR3 has 14 residues. CDR1 is SEHNR and CDR2 is FQNEAQ in the germline V gene (reference sequence). The CDR3 coding sequence is TGTGCCAGCAGGCCGCTAACGAACACAGATACGCAGTATTTT. Amino acids: CASRPLTNTDTQYF.

The chain uses TRBV7-6 and TRBJ2-2, with D possibly being TRBD1 or TRBD2 (5 bases each). CDR1 and CDR2 from the germline V gene are SGHVS and FNYEAQ. V shed 5 bases and J shed 4 bases, with 8 bases lying between them. The CDR3 loop spans 13 amino acids. CDR3 DNA: TGTGCCAGCAGCCCGGGGCCCACCGGGGAGCTGTTTTTT. This translates into CASSPGPTGELFF.

The V and J genes are TRBV6-1 and TRBJ2-1; 9 bases fit TRBD1. The CDR3 has 13 residues. The germline V gene has CDR1 MNHNS and CDR2 SASEGT. V lost 6 bases and J lost 15; bases outside the gene matches: 12. The CDR3 reads CASRGIGDRVLFF. As DNA, the CDR3 is TGTGCCAGCAGGGGTATCGGGGACAGGGTTCTGTTCTTC.

The rearrangement joins TRBV19 to TRBJ2-5, with TRBD2 matching 14 bases. V trimming: 5 bases; J trimming: 5 bases; junction bases outside the gene matches: 10. Germline V lookup: CDR1 LNHDA, CDR2 SQIVND (reference sequence). This CDR3 has 17 amino acids. The CDR3 loop is CASSSGLAGVFGETQYF. The CDR3 DNA sequence: TGTGCCAGTAGTTCGGGACTAGCGGGAGTATTTGGGGAGACCCAGTACTTC. Supplemented by reference TRBV19 and TRBJ2-5, the full variable domain reads DGGITQSPKYLFRKEGQNVTLSCEQNLNHDAMYWYRQDPGQGLRLIYYSQIVNDFQKGDIAEGYSVSREKKESFPLTVTSAQKNPTAFYLCASSSGLAGVFGETQYFGPGTRLLVL.

The chain recombines TRBV5-4 with TRBJ2-3; 7 bases line up with TRBD1. Trimming cost V 1 base and J 1 base; bases outside gene matches: 12. The germline V gene encodes CDR1 SGHNT and CDR2 YYREEE (reference sequence). The CDR3 is 18 residues long. The CDR3 sequence: CASSLSPRRGSGTDTQYF. The CDR3 DNA is TGTGCCAGCAGCTTGTCGCCTCGCAGGGGGTCTGGCACAGATACGCAGTATTTT. Combining the CDR3 with reference TRBV5-4 and TRBJ2-3 gives the whole variable domain ETGVTQSPTHLIKTRGQQVTLRCSSQSGHNTVSWYQQALGQGPQFIFQYYREEENGRGNFPPRFSGLQFPNYSSELNVNALELDDSALYLCASSLSPRRGSGTDTQYFGPGTRLTVL.

The chain carries TRBV2 and TRBJ2-4; 9 bases agree with TRBD2. This CDR3 region has 14 residues. Germline CDR1 reads SNHLY; CDR2 reads FYNNEI. V dropped 8 bases and J dropped 1; count of bases not matched to a gene: 3. The CDR3 loop is CASLAGDAKNIQYF. As DNA, the CDR3 is TGTGCCAGCTTAGCGGGAGACGCCAAAAACATTCAGTACTTC.

The chain carries TRBV5-1 and TRBJ2-1; 13 positions match TRBD2. There are 15 residues in the CDR3. The germline V gene encodes CDR1 SGHRS and CDR2 YFSETQ. Trimming at V came to 3 bases and at J to 9 bases, leaving 6 bases not matched to a gene. The CDR3 DNA reads as TGCGCCAGCAGCTCGGGACTAGCGGGAACGGGTGAGCAGTTCTTC. As protein: CASSSGLAGTGEQFF.

The chain has TRBV7-3 and TRBJ2-7; no clear D gene. Germline lookup yields CDR1 SGHTA and CDR2 FQGTGA. The CDR3 is 12 amino acids. Trimming took 1 base from V and 3 from J, leaving 4 bases between them. The CDR3: CASSLRGYEQYF. In DNA, the CDR3 is TGTGCCAGCAGCTTAAGGGGCTACGAGCAGTACTTC. Variable domain in full (rest from reference TRBV7-3 and TRBJ2-7): GAGVSQTPSNKVTEKGKYVELRCDPISGHTALYWYRQSLGQGPEFLIYFQGTGAADDSGLPNDRFFAVRPEGSVSTLKIQRTERGDSAVYLCASSLRGYEQYFGPGTRLTVT.

The chain joins TRBV10-3 to TRBJ2-7, with 10 bases that match TRBD1. The CDR3 covers 13 residues. CDR1 is ENHRY, CDR2 SYGVKD, per germline. V shed 7 bases, J shed 7 bases, and the junction held 7 bases outside the gene matches. CDR3 nucleotides: TGTGCCATCAAGGGACAGGGGTTGTGGGAGCAGTACTTC. Translation: CAIKGQGLWEQYF.

J is TRBJ2-4 and V is TRBV7-9; 8 bases are a match to TRBD1. V was pared by 5 bases and J by 2 bases, with 5 bases of the junction left unmatched. This CDR3 spans 15 amino acids. The germline CDR1 and CDR2 sequences are SEHNR and FQNEAQ (reference sequence). This chain's CDR3 is CASSIDRGSKNIQYF. In DNA form, the CDR3 reads TGTGCCAGCAGCATCGACAGGGGCTCCAAAAACATTCAGTACTTC. The full variable domain, its missing parts supplied by reference TRBV7-9 and TRBJ2-4, is DTGVSQNPRHKITKRGQNVTFRCDPISEHNRLYWYRQTLGQGPEFLTYFQNEAQLEKSRLLSDRFSAERPKGSFSTLEIQRTEQGDSAMYLCASSIDRGSKNIQYFGAGTRLSVL.

The V and J genes are TRBV5-1 and TRBJ2-7, with 7 bases identical to TRBD1. Germline assignment: CDR1 SGHRS and CDR2 YFSETQ. The CDR3 contains 14 residues. The V gene end was trimmed by 4 bases and the J gene end by 4 bases; junction bases not matched to a gene: 8. The CDR3 DNA reads TGCGCCAGCAGCGATAGTGCAGGGGGATACGAGCAGTACTTC. It is translated as CASSDSAGGYEQYF.

J is TRBJ2-1 and V is TRBV6-1, with TRBD1 matching over 9 bases. The V gene end was trimmed by 1 base and the J gene end by 15 bases; junction bases not matched to a gene: 16. CDR3 length: 16 amino acids. Germline V gives CDR1 MNHNS, CDR2 SASEGT. For the CDR3, the DNA is TGTGCCAGCAGTGAAGATTATGGGACAGGGCGACAGTGGGGGTTCTTC. Its translation: CASSEDYGTGRQWGFF.

This clone was seen just once. At one of its ends the junction is not consistent with the germline gene, which may arise from a read error. In the same sample, other DNA sequences code for this CDR3. The chain carries TRBV7-2 and TRBJ2-1; 8 bases match TRBD2. From germline, CDR1 is SGHTA and CDR2 FQGNSA. There are 12 residues in the CDR3. CDR3 coding DNA: TGTGCCAGCAGCTCTGGTAGAGCGGGAGTAATCTTC. This codes for CASSSGRAGVIF.

This rearrangement joins TRBV28 to TRBJ1-1; TRBD1 might be the D (6 bases). Germline CDR1 and CDR2: MDHEN and SYDVKM. Trimming stripped 10 bases from V and 1 base from J, with 13 bases between. The CDR3 has 13 residues. The CDR3 DNA follows: TGTGCCACCGGGGGACAACCGAACACTGAAGCTTTCTTT. Residues: CATGGQPNTEAFF. The variable domain in full, completed from reference TRBV28 and TRBJ1-1, reads DVKVTQSSRYLVKRTGEKVFLECVQDMDHENMFWYRQDPGLGLRLIYFSYDVKMKEKGDIPEGYSVSREKKERFSLILESASTNQTSMYLCATGGQPNTEAFFGQGTRLTVV.

Notes on this clone: The same CDR3 can be traced to other DNA sequences in this sample. This chain connects TRBV5-1 to TRBJ2-3; D is unclear. The V and J ends lost 4 bases and 2 bases respectively, with 8 bases between them. The germline V gene has CDR1 SGHRS and CDR2 YFSETQ. The CDR3 consists of 13 residues. Here the CDR3 DNA reads TGCGCCAGCAGCCTCGACAACACAGATACGCAGTATTTT. Encoded protein: CASSLDNTDTQYF.

The V and J genes are TRBV7-5 and TRBJ2-2; TRBD1 was called by the table and not checked on the DNA. TRBV7-5 is recorded as a pseudogene. This CDR3 is 16 amino acids long. Here the CDR3 reads CVRSLADREDTGELFF. Here the CDR3 DNA reads TGTGTCAGAAGCTTAGCGGACAGGGAGGACACCGGGGAGCTGTTTTTT.

For this clone: Other DNA sequences in the sample encode the same CDR3. This chain connects TRBV9 to TRBJ1-1, with D unresolved. Germline V gene sequence: CDR1 SGDLS, CDR2 YYNGEE. V was trimmed by 2 bases and J by 0 bases, leaving 8 bases between them. The CDR3 has 14 residues. CDR3 DNA sequence: TGTGCCAGCAGCGTTGGATCCATGAACACTGAAGCTTTCTTT. It specifies CASSVGSMNTEAFF.